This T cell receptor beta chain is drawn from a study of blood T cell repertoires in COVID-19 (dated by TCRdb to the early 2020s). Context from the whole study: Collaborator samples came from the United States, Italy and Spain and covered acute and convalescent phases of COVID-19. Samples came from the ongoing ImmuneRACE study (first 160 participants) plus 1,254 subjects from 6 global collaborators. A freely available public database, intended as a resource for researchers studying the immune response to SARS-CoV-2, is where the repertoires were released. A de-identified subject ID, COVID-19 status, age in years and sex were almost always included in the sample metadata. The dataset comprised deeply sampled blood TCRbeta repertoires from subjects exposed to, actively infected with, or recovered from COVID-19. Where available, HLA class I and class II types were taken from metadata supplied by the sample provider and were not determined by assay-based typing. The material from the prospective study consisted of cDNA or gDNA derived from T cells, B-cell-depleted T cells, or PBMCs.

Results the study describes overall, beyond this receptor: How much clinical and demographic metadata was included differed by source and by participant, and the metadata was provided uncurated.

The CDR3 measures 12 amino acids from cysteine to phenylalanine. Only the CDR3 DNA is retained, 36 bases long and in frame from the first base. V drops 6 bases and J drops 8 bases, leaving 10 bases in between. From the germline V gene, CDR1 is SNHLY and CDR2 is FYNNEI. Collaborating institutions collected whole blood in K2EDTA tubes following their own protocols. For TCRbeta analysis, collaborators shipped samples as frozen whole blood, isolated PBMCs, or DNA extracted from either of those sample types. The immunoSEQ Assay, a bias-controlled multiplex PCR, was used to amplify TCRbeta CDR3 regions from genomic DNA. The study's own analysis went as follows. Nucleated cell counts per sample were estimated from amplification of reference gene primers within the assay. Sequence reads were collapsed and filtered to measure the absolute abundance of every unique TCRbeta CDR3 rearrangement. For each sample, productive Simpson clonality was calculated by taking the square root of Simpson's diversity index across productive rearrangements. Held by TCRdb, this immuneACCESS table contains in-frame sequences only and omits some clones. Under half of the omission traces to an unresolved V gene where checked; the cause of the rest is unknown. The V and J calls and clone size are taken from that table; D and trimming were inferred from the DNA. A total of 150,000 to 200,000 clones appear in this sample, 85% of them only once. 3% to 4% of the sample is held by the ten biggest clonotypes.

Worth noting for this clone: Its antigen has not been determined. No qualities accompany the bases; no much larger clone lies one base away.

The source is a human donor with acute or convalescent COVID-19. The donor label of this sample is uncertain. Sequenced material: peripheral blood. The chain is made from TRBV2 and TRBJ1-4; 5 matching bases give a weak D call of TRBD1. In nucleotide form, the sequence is TGTGCCAGCAGCCTGACAGAGGAAAAACTGTTTTTT. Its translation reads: CASSLTEEKLFF.